The 31 T cell receptor beta chains given below trace back to one sample, sequenced in a study of early T cells in non-severe SARS-CoV-2 infection. TCRdb itself ran the 5' RACE reads through MiXCR, one entry per CDR3 protein. The repertoire holds around 20,000 distinct CDR3 sequences, with around 5% as singletons. The specimen was whole blood. Receptors originate from an adult who was a healthcare worker with PCR-confirmed SARS-CoV-2 infection or an uninfected control (not recorded which).

This clonotype was counted ten times or more. The chain combines TRBV11-2 with TRBJ1-6; D call uncertain. The CDR3 extends over 15 amino acids. With 5 bases removed from V and 2 bases from J, the gap between germline ends came to 10 bases. Germline values: CDR1 SGHAT, CDR2 FQNNGV. CDR3 in amino acids: CASSPGQTYNSPLHF. For the CDR3, the DNA is TGTGCCAGCAGCCCGGGCCAAACCTATAATTCACCCCTCCACTTT. Full variable domain (remainder filled in from reference TRBV11-2 and TRBJ1-6): EAGVAQSPRYKIIEKRQSVAFWCNPISGHATLYWYQQILGQGPKLLIQFQNNGVVDDSQLPKDRFSAERLKGVDSTLKIQPAKLEDSAVYLCASSPGQTYNSPLHFGNGTRLTVT.

V gene TRBV6-2 or TRBV6-3 combines with J gene TRBJ2-2, with 8 bases identical to TRBD2. The length of the CDR3 is 19 residues. Germline lookup yields CDR1 MNHEY and CDR2 SVGEGT. V lost 2 bases to trimming and J lost 3 bases; unmatched junction nucleotides: 14. The CDR3 is CASSYARMTSALYTGELFF. The CDR3 coding sequence is TGTGCCAGCAGTTACGCCCGAATGACTAGCGCACTATACACCGGGGAGCTGTTTTTT.

The table lists this clonotype with many counts. This rearrangement joins TRBV20-1 to TRBJ1-4; the D is unclear. Germline CDR1 DFQATT, CDR2 SNEGSKA (reference sequence). The CDR3 loop spans 14 amino acids. Deletions cut 7 bases from V and 5 bases from J, with 17 bases between. CDR3 DNA sequence: TGCAGTGTCAGTCTAGGGCAGATAAATGAAAAACTGTTTTTT. This translates into CSVSLGQINEKLFF.

The sample holds a few counts of this clonotype. The V and J genes are TRBV2 and TRBJ2-7; TRBD1 matches 8 bases. The CDR3 consists of 15 residues. CDR1 and CDR2 from the germline V gene are SNHLY and FYNNEI. Trimming cost V 6 bases and J 3 bases; bases outside gene matches: 10. CDR3 region: CASRGQGTHYYEQYF. CDR3 nucleotides: TGTGCCAGCAGAGGACAGGGAACCCACTACTACGAGCAGTACTTC. Full variable domain (outside the CDR3, taken from reference TRBV2 and TRBJ2-7): EPEVTQTPSHQVTQMGQEVILRCVPISNHLYFYWYRQILGQKVEFLVSFYNNEISEKSEIFDDQFSVERPDGSNFTLKIRSTKLEDSAMYFCASRGQGTHYYEQYFGPGTRLTVT.

This clonotype is termed medium-sized. The chain carries TRBV28 and TRBJ2-7, with D unresolved. The V end was cut by 5 bases, the J end by 3 bases, with 17 bases between. CDR3 size: 15 residues. The germline gives CDR1 MDHEN, CDR2 SYDVKM. In nucleotides, the CDR3 is TGTGCCAGCAGTCCTTTGGACGGAAGACTCTACGAGCAGTACTTC. Its translation is CASSPLDGRLYEQYF.

Ten or more counts support this clonotype. The chain uses TRBV21-1 and TRBJ2-7; the tabulated D call, TRBD2, remains unverified against the DNA. TRBV21-1 is a pseudogene. This CDR3 has 16 residues. For the CDR3, the DNA is TGTGCCAGCAGCAAAATGTGGGACCTACTAGCTTACGAGCAGTACTTC. This translates into CASSKMWDLLAYEQYF.

This chain joins TRBV5-1 and TRBJ2-1; D gene uncertain. Between the trimmed V and J ends, which lost 4 bases and 0 bases, there was a span of 11 bases. The CDR3 runs to 15 residues. The germline gives CDR1 SGHRS, CDR2 YFSETQ. The CDR3: CASSLGQSSYNEQFF. The CDR3 DNA reads TGCGCCAGCAGCCTTGGCCAGAGCTCCTACAATGAGCAGTTCTTC. Full variable domain (remainder filled in from reference TRBV5-1 and TRBJ2-1): KAGVTQTPRYLIKTRGQQVTLSCSPISGHRSVSWYQQTPGQGLQFLFEYFSETQRNKGNFPGRFSGRQFSNSRSEMNVSTLELGDSALYLCASSLGQSSYNEQFFGPGTRLTVL.

There are many counts of this clonotype. The genes are TRBV6-5 and TRBJ2-3, with 9 bases lining up with TRBD2. CDR1 and CDR2 (germline): MNHEY, SVGAGI. The CDR3 extends over 19 amino acids. V was clipped by 0 bases and J by 0 bases; unmatched bases: 10. CDR3 in amino acids: CASSYSFLAGEISTDTQYF. In DNA form, the CDR3 reads TGTGCCAGCAGTTACTCGTTCTTAGCGGGGGAGATAAGCACAGATACGCAGTATTTT.

This clonotype was seen more than once but under ten times. The gene calls are TRBV6-6 and TRBJ2-4; no definite D call. Germline V gives CDR1 MNHNY, CDR2 SVGAGI (reference sequence). There are 12 residues in the CDR3. V dropped 6 bases and J dropped 5 bases, with 8 bases sitting between them. The CDR3 reads CASSLDQNIQYF. CDR3 coding DNA: TGTGCCAGCAGCCTCGATCAAAACATTCAGTACTTC.

The chain carries TRBV20-1 and TRBJ2-3; D remains ambiguous. The V and J ends lost 0 bases and 0 bases respectively, with 10 bases between them. This CDR3 comprises 15 residues. The V gene's germline CDR1 is DFQATT and CDR2 SNEGSKA (reference sequence). CDR3 in DNA: TGCAGTGCTAGAGACTCGGGCAGAAGCACAGATACGCAGTATTTT. It specifies CSARDSGRSTDTQYF.

This clonotype appeared many times. V is TRBV3-1 and J is TRBJ2-6, with 10 bases aligning to TRBD1. The V gene end was trimmed by 7 bases and the J gene end by 2 bases; junction bases not matched to a gene: 14. This CDR3 has 19 amino acids. The V gene's germline CDR1 is LGHDT and CDR2 YNNKEL (reference sequence). The CDR3 loop is CASTPKPGTGEAGANVLTF. CDR3 bases: TGTGCCAGCACCCCTAAACCCGGGACAGGGGAAGCTGGGGCCAACGTCCTGACTTTC.

This clonotype has a handful of counts. This sequence joins TRBV6-2 or TRBV6-3 and TRBJ2-1; D remains unclear. The CDR3 extends over 14 amino acids. Trimming removed 2 bases at V and 4 bases at J, with 9 bases between. Germline V lookup: CDR1 MNHEY, CDR2 SVGEGT. The CDR3 reads CASSYRSIYNEQFF. The DNA of the CDR3 is TGTGCCAGCAGTTACCGGTCCATATACAATGAGCAGTTCTTC.

This clonotype was observed at least ten times. This sequence joins TRBV30 and TRBJ2-7; D gene unclear. V lost 2 bases and J lost 7, with 12 bases in between. In germline, CDR1 is GTSNPN, CDR2 SVGIG (reference sequence). The CDR3 has 12 amino acids. For the CDR3, the DNA is TGTGCCTGGAGTAGGCAGATAAATGAGCAGTACTTC. This translates into CAWSRQINEQYF.

This clonotype rates as medium-sized. The chain joins TRBV7-9 to TRBJ2-5, with 8 bases that match TRBD1. The CDR3 sequence is 17 residues long. From germline, CDR1 is SEHNR and CDR2 FQNEAQ (reference sequence). V gave up 0 bases and J gave up 5 bases; unmatched junction bases: 11. The CDR3 sequence is CASSLARKTGVQETQYF. CDR3 sequence (DNA): TGTGCCAGCAGCTTAGCGAGGAAGACAGGGGTACAGGAGACCCAGTACTTC.

This clonotype was seen repeatedly, ten times or more. The chain combines TRBV5-4 with TRBJ2-2; D not certain. Germline values: CDR1 SGHNT, CDR2 YYREEE (reference sequence). V was shortened by 0 bases and J by 9 bases, with 12 bases between the two germline ends. This CDR3 region has 14 residues. The CDR3 DNA is TGTGCCAGCAGCTTGGAGCCGACGATCAGGGAGCTGTTTTTT. It yields the protein CASSLEPTIRELFF.

J is TRBJ2-3 and V is TRBV12-5; D remains unclear. V was trimmed by 8 bases and J by 4 bases, leaving 16 bases between them. The CDR3 is made up of 14 amino acids. The germline CDR1 and CDR2 sequences are LGHNT and FRNRAP. DNA of the CDR3: TGTGCTAGTCGTATGCGCCAGCCTCCAGATACGCAGTATTTT. It codes for CASRMRQPPDTQYF. Full variable domain (missing parts from reference TRBV12-5 and TRBJ2-3): DARVTQTPRHKVTEMGQEVTMRCQPILGHNTVFWYRQTMMQGLELLAYFRNRAPLDDSGMPKDRFSAEMPDATLATLKIQPSEPRDSAVYFCASRMRQPPDTQYFGPGTRLTVL.

This clonotype appeared a few times. In DNA form, the CDR3 reads TGTGCCAGCAGCTGGGGACTAGCGGGGGGTTACAATGAGCAGTTCTTC. Amino acid sequence: CASSWGLAGGYNEQFF. The chain recombines TRBV5-4 with TRBJ2-1, with 15 bases lining up with TRBD2. This CDR3 spans 16 amino acids. Germline values: CDR1 SGHNT, CDR2 YYREEE (reference sequence). The ends lost 3 bases at V and 4 bases at J; junction bases unmatched: 2.

This clonotype was seen many times. This sequence joins TRBV6-5 and TRBJ2-3; maybe TRBD1 (6 bases). The CDR3 sequence is 14 residues long. V was pared by 6 bases and J by 1 base, with 11 bases between. CDR1 is MNHEY and CDR2 is SVGAGI in the germline V gene. CDR3 DNA: TGTGCCAGCAGACTACAGGGCGGCACAGATACGCAGTATTTT. Residues: CASRLQGGTDTQYF.

This clonotype came up many times. The V call is TRBV7-2, the J call TRBJ2-7, with 8 bases identical to TRBD2. V lost 0 bases to trimming and J lost 2 bases; unmatched junction nucleotides: 6. The CDR3 length is 16 residues. Germline CDR1 is SGHTA and CDR2 is FQGNSA. The CDR3 region is CASSLASAGGAYEQYF. CDR3 DNA: TGTGCCAGCAGCTTAGCGTCTGCGGGGGGCGCCTACGAGCAGTACTTC.

The sample holds many counts of this clonotype. The rearrangement uses TRBV30 and TRBJ2-4; possibly TRBD1 for D (6 bases). CDR3 length: 11 amino acids. Trimming left V 5 bases short and J 7 bases short, with 9 bases between. Per the germline V gene, CDR1 is GTSNPN and CDR2 is SVGIG (reference sequence). CDR3 sequence (DNA): TGTGCCTGGGGTCAGGGGAACATTCAGTACTTC. The encoded protein is CAWGQGNIQYF.

This clonotype has ten or more counts. This chain joins TRBV7-9 and TRBJ2-3; TRBD1 aligns across 7 bases. The V and J ends lost 1 base and 0 bases, in that order; junction bases with no gene match: 4. CDR1 and CDR2 (germline): SEHNR, FQNEAQ (reference sequence). The CDR3 totals 16 residues. CDR3 sequence (DNA): TGTGCCAGCAGCTTAGGGACAGGAGCTAGCACAGATACGCAGTATTTT. This translates into CASSLGTGASTDTQYF.

Only a few counts were recorded for this clonotype. The chain recombines TRBV5-4 with TRBJ2-7; D remains ambiguous. The CDR3 consists of 11 residues. V was cut by 3 bases and J by 4 bases, with 5 bases left in between. Germline loops: CDR1 SGHNT, CDR2 YYREEE (reference sequence). The CDR3 coding sequence is TGTGCCAGCAGCTCGCAATACGAGCAGTACTTC. Translation: CASSSQYEQYF.

A remark on this clonotype: One junction end does not reproduce the germline sequence, and a read error may be involved. The CDR3 DNA follows: TGTGTCAGCAGCCTAGGAGGAGGGACCGGAGATACGCAGTATTTT. Protein product: CVSSLGGGTGDTQYF. This chain connects TRBV11-2 to TRBJ2-3; D may be TRBD2 (6 bases). Germline CDR1 and CDR2: SGHAT and FQNNGV. The CDR3 runs 15 residues. The complete variable domain, with remaining parts taken from reference TRBV11-2 and TRBJ2-3, reads EAGVAQSPRYKIIEKRQSVAFWCNPISGHATLYWYQQILGQGPKLLIQFQNNGVVDDSQLPKDRFSAERLKGVDSTLKIQPAKLEDSAVYLCVSSLGGGTGDTQYFGPGTRLTVL.

This clonotype has ten or more counts. The V and J genes are TRBV4-2 and TRBJ2-4; possible D gene TRBD1, 6 bases. CDR1 and CDR2 from the germline V gene are LGHNA and YNFKEQ. This CDR3 contains 15 residues. Trimming pared 0 bases from V and 2 bases from J, leaving 8 bases between. CDR3 region: CASSQDRGTKNIQYF. The CDR3 coding sequence is TGTGCCAGCAGCCAAGATAGGGGGACCAAAAACATTCAGTACTTC.

This clonotype was detected a few times. J is TRBJ1-1 and V is TRBV7-9; TRBD1 agrees at 7 bases. The V segment lost 5 bases and the J segment 6 bases; nucleotides outside the gene matches: 6. Per the germline V gene, CDR1 is SEHNR and CDR2 is FQNEAQ (reference sequence). The CDR3 consists of 13 residues. CDR3 protein: CASSGRQGAEAFF. DNA of the CDR3: TGTGCCAGCAGCGGTAGACAGGGCGCTGAAGCTTTCTTT.

This clonotype was detected only a few times. The V and J genes are TRBV3-1 and TRBJ2-7; D call uncertain. The CDR3 sequence is 12 residues long. V lost 0 bases to trimming and J lost 13 bases, with 13 bases between them. Germline CDR1 reads LGHDT; CDR2 reads YNNKEL (reference sequence). Here the CDR3 DNA reads TGTGCCAGCAGCCAAGAAGGGTGGACCCTTTACTTC. As protein: CASSQEGWTLYF.

Only a few counts were recorded for this clonotype. The chain employs TRBV5-6 and TRBJ1-5; D is unclear. Trimming took 4 bases from V and 4 from J, leaving 9 bases between them. The CDR3 has 13 residues. The germline CDR1 and CDR2 sequences are SGHDT and YYEEEE. The CDR3 region is CASSGRRNQPQHF. The CDR3 nucleotides read TGTGCCAGCAGCGGTCGGAGGAATCAGCCCCAGCATTTT.

The J gene is TRBJ2-3, the V gene TRBV11-2; 7 bases are shared with TRBD2. The J segment lost 2 bases and the V segment lost 1 base, leaving 3 bases of the junction unmatched. The germline V gene encodes CDR1 SGHAT and CDR2 FQNNGV. The CDR3 length is 15 residues. The CDR3 region is CASSLVAGFTDTQYF. CDR3 sequence (DNA): TGTGCCAGCAGCTTAGTAGCGGGTTTCACAGATACGCAGTATTTT. The full variable domain, with the rest looked up from reference TRBV11-2 and TRBJ2-3, is EAGVAQSPRYKIIEKRQSVAFWCNPISGHATLYWYQQILGQGPKLLIQFQNNGVVDDSQLPKDRFSAERLKGVDSTLKIQPAKLEDSAVYLCASSLVAGFTDTQYFGPGTRLTVL.

This clonotype was recorded many times. V is TRBV10-2 and J is TRBJ1-1; 8 bases fit TRBD1. V shed 7 bases and J 5 bases; nucleotides not matched to a gene: 6. The CDR3 totals 13 residues. From germline, CDR1 is WSHSY and CDR2 SAAADI. This CDR3 is CASTGQGGTEAFF. In DNA, the CDR3 is TGCGCCAGCACCGGACAGGGTGGAACTGAAGCTTTCTTT.

For the CDR3, the DNA is TGTGCCAGCAGTCTCATGGGATCATCCTACGAGCAGTACTTC. Translating gives CASSLMGSSYEQYF. This chain connects TRBV11-1 to TRBJ2-7; no definite D call. The germline CDR1 and CDR2 sequences are SGHAT and FQDESV (reference sequence). The CDR3 consists of 14 residues. V dropped 6 bases and J dropped 1 base, with 13 bases sitting between them.

This clonotype has at least ten counts. The V and J genes are TRBV9 and TRBJ1-1, with D perhaps matching TRBD1 (6 bases). CDR3 size: 18 residues. Germline assignment: CDR1 SGDLS and CDR2 YYNGEE. Trimming stripped 3 bases from V and 5 bases from J, with 26 bases between. The CDR3 DNA follows: TGTGCCAGCAGCGCGACGGAAGGCAATCCGAGGGGGTCGACTGAAGCTTTCTTT. Its protein is CASSATEGNPRGSTEAFF.